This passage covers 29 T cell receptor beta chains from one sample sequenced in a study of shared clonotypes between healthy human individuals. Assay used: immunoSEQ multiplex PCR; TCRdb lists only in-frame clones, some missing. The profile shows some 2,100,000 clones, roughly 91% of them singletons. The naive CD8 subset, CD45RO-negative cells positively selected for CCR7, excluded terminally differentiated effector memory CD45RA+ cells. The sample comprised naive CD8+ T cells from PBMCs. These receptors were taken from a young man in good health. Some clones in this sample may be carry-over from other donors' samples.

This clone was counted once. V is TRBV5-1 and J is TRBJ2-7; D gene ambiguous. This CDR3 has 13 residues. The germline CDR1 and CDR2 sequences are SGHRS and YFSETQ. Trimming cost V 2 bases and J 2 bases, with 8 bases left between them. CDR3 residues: CASSFTDPYEQYF. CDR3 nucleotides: TGCGCCAGCAGCTTCACCGATCCCTACGAGCAGTACTTC.

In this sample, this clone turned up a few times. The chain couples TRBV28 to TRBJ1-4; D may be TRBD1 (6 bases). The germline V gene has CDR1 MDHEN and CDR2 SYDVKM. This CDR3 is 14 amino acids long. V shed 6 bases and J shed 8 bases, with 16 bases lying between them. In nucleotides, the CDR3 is TGTGCCAGCAGGAGGGCGGGGGCGCGGGAAAAACTGTTTTTT. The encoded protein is CASRRAGAREKLFF.

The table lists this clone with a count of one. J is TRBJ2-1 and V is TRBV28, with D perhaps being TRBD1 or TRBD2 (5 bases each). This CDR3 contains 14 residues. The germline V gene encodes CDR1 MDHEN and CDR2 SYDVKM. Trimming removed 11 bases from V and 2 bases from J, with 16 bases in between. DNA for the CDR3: TGTGCCGGACAAAGTGAGGGACCCTACAATGAGCAGTTCTTC. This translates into CAGQSEGPYNEQFF.

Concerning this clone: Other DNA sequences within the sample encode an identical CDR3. CDR3 DNA: TGTGCCAGCAGCTTAGGCACATCCTCCTACGAGCAGTACTTC. This gives the protein CASSLGTSSYEQYF. The V and J genes are TRBV7-9 and TRBJ2-7; D is unclear. The V end was cut by 1 base, the J end by 0 bases, with 7 bases between. The CDR3 totals 14 residues. Germline V gene sequence: CDR1 SEHNR, CDR2 FQNEAQ (reference sequence).

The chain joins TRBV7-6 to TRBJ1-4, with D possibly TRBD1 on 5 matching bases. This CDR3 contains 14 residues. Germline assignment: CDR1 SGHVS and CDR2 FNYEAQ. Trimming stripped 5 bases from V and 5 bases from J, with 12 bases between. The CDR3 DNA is TGTGCCAGCAGCCCAGGGACGGTCAATGAAAAACTGTTTTTT. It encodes CASSPGTVNEKLFF.

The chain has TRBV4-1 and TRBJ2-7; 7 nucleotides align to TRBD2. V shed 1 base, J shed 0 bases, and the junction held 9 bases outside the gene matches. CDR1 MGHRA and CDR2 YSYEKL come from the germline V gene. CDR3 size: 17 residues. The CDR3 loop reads CASSQALAVLSSYEQYF. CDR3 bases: TGCGCCAGCAGCCAAGCCCTAGCGGTTTTGTCCTCCTACGAGCAGTACTTC.

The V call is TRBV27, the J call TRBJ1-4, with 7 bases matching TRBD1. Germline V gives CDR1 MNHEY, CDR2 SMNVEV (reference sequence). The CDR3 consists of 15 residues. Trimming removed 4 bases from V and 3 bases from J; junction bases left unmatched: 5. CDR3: CASSYRDSSNEKLFF. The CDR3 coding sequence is TGTGCCAGCAGTTACCGGGACAGCTCTAATGAAAAACTGTTTTTT.

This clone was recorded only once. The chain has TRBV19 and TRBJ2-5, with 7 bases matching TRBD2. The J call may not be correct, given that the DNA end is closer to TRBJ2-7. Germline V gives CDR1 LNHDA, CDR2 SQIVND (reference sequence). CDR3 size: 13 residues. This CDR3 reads CASRDTSDYEQYF. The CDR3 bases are TGTGCCAGTAGGGACACTAGCGACTACGAGCAGTACTTC.

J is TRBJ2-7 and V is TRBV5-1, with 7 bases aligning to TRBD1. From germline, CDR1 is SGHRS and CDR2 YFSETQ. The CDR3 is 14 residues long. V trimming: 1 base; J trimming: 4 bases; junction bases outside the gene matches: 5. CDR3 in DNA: TGCGCCAGCAGCTTGCCCGGGACAGCGTACGAGCAGTACTTC. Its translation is CASSLPGTAYEQYF.

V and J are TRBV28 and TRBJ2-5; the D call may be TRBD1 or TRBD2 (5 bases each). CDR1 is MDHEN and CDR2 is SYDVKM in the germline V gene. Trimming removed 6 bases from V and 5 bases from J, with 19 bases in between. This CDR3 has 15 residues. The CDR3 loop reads CASRARGARQETQYF. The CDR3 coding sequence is TGTGCCAGCAGGGCGAGAGGGGCGCGGCAGGAGACCCAGTACTTC. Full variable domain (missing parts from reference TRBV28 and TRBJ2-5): DVKVTQSSRYLVKRTGEKVFLECVQDMDHENMFWYRQDPGLGLRLIYFSYDVKMKEKGDIPEGYSVSREKKERFSLILESASTNQTSMYLCASRARGARQETQYFGPGTRLLVL.

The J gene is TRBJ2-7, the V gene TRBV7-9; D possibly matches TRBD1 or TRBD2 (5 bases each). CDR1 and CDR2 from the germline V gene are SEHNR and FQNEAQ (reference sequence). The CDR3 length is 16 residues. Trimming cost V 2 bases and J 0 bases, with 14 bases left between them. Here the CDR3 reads CASSLNEGPSSYEQYF. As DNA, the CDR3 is TGTGCCAGCAGCTTAAACGAGGGGCCGAGCTCCTACGAGCAGTACTTC.

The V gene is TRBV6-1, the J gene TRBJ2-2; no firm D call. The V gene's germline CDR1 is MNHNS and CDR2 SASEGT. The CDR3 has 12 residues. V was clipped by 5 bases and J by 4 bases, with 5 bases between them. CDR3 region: CASSWRTGELFF. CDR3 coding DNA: TGTGCCAGCAGTTGGCGCACCGGGGAGCTGTTTTTT.

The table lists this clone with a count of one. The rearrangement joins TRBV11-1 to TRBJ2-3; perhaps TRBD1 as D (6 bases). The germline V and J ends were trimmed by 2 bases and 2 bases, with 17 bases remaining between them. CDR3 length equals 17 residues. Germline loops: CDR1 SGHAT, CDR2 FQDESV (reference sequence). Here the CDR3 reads CASSLISRGSLTDTQYF. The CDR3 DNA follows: TGTGCCAGCAGCTTAATATCCAGGGGCAGCCTCACAGATACGCAGTATTTT.

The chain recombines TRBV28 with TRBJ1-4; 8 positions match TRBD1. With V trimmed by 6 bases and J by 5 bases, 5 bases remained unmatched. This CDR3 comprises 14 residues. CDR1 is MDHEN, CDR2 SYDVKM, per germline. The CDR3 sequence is CASRPTGANEKLFF. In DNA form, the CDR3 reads TGTGCCAGCAGACCGACAGGGGCGAATGAAAAACTGTTTTTT. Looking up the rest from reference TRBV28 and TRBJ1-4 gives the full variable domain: DVKVTQSSRYLVKRTGEKVFLECVQDMDHENMFWYRQDPGLGLRLIYFSYDVKMKEKGDIPEGYSVSREKKERFSLILESASTNQTSMYLCASRPTGANEKLFFGSGTQLSVL.

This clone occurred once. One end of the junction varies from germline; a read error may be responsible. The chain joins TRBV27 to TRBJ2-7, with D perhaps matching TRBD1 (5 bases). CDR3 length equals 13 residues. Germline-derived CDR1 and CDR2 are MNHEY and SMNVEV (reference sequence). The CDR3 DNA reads TGTGCCAGCAGCTTATCGGCAGGGTTCGAGCAGTACTTC. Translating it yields CASSLSAGFEQYF.

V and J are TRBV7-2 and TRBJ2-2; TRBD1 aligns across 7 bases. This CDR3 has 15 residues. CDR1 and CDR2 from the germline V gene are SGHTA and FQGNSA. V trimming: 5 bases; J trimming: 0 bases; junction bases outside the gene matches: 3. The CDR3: CASSLDRANTGELFF. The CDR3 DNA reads TGTGCCAGCAGCCTTGACAGGGCGAACACCGGGGAGCTGTTTTTT. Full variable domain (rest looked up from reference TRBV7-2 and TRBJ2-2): GAGVSQSPSNKVTEKGKDVELRCDPISGHTALYWYRQSLGQGLEFLIYFQGNSAPDKSGLPSDRFSAERTGGSVSTLTIQRTQQEDSAVYLCASSLDRANTGELFFGEGSRLTVL.

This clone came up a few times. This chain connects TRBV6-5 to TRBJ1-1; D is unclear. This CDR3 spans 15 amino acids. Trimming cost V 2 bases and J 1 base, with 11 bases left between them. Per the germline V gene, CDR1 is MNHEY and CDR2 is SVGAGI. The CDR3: CASSYTRIPNTEAFF. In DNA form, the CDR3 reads TGTGCCAGCAGTTACACGAGGATTCCGAACACTGAAGCTTTCTTT.

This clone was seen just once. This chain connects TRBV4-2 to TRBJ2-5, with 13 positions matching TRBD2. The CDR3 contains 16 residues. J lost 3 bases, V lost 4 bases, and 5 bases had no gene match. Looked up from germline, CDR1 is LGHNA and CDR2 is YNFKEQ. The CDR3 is CASSRSLAGGEETQYF. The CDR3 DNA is TGTGCCAGCAGCCGCTCACTAGCGGGAGGGGAAGAGACCCAGTACTTC.

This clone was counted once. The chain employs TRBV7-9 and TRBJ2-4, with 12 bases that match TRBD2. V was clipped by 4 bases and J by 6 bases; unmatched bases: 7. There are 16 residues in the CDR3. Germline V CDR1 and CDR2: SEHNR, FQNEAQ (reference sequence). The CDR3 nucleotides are TGTGCCAGCAGCTCGGAATCGGGACTAGCGGGAAACATTCAGTACTTC. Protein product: CASSSESGLAGNIQYF.

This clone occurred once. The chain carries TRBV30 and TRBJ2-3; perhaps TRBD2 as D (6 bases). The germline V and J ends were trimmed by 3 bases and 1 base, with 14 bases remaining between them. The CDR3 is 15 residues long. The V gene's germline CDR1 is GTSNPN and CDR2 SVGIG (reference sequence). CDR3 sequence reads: CAWRMGGWGTDTQYF. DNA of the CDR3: TGTGCCTGGAGAATGGGGGGTTGGGGCACAGATACGCAGTATTTT.

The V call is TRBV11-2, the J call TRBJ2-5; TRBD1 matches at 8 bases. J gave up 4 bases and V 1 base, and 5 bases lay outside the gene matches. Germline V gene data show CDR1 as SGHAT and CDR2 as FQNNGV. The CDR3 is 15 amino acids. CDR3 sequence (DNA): TGTGCCAGCAGCTTAGGTGGCAGGGGGCTAGAGACCCAGTACTTC. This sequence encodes CASSLGGRGLETQYF.

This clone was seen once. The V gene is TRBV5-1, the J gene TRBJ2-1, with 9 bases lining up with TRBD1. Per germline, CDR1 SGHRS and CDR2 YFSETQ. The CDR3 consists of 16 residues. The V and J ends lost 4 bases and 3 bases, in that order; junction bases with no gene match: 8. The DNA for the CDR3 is TGCGCCAGCAGCGTAACGGACAGGGGTTACTACAATGAGCAGTTCTTC. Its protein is CASSVTDRGYYNEQFF.

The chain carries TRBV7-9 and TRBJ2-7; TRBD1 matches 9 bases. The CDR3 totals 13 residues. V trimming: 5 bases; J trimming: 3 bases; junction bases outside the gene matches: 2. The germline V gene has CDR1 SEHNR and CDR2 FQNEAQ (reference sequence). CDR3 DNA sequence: TGTGCCAGCAGCCGACAGGGGGACTACGAGCAGTACTTC. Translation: CASSRQGDYEQYF.

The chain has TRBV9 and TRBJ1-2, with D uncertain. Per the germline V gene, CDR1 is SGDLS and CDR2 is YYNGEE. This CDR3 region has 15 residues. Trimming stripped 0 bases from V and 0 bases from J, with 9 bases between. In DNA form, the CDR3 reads TGTGCCAGCAGCGTAGACGGGAGTACTAACTATGGCTACACCTTC. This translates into CASSVDGSTNYGYTF.

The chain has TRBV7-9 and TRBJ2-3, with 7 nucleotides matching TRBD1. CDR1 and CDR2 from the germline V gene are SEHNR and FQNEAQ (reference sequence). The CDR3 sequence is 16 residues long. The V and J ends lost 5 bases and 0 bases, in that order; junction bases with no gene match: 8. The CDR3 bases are TGTGCCAGCAGCCCGGGACAGTCTTCTAGCACAGATACGCAGTATTTT. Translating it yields CASSPGQSSSTDTQYF.

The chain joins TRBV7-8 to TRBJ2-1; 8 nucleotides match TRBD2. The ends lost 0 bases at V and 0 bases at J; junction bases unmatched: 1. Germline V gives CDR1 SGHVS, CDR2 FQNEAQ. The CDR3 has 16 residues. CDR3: CASSLAGRASYNEQFF. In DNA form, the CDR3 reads TGTGCCAGCAGCTTAGCCGGGAGGGCCTCCTACAATGAGCAGTTCTTC.

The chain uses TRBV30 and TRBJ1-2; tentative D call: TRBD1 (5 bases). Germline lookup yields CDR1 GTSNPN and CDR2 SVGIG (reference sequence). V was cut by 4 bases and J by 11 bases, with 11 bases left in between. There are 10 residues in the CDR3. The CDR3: CAWKGWAYTF. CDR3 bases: TGTGCCTGGAAGGGGTGGGCGTACACCTTC.

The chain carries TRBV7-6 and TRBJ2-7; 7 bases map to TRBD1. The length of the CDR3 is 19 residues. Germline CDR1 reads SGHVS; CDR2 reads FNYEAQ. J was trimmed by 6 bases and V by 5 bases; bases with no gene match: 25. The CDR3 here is CASSHAPFRATTGEAEQYF. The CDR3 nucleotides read TGTGCCAGCAGCCACGCCCCCTTTAGGGCGACTACAGGGGAAGCCGAGCAGTACTTC.

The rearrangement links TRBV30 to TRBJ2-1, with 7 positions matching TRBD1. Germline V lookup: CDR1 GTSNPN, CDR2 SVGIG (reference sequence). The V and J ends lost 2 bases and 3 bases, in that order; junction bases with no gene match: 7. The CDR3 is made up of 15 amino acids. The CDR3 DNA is TGTGCCTGGAGTCCGTTTTGGGACAGCTACAATGAGCAGTTCTTC. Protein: CAWSPFWDSYNEQFF.